A single TCR beta chain is shown here with its context. Antigen specificity is unknown. Donor samples were obtained from healthy Caucasian individuals from Russia, aged about 6 to 100. For every donor, a draw yielded around 10 milliliters of peripheral blood. A second roughly 6 to 11 cycle PCR used barcoded and J-beta primers. A single record per CDR3 protein comes from TCRdb applying MiXCR to the 5' RACE reads. The data show approximately 730,000 distinct CDR3 sequences, with 40% to 45% seen just once and 20% to 25% held by the top ten. The CDR3 has 14 amino acids. Trimming at V came to 1 base and at J to 0 bases, leaving 2 bases not matched to a gene. Looked up from germline, CDR1 is SQVTM and CDR2 is ANQGSEA. This entry belongs to a study of blood T cells in healthy people across ages. Background on the study: T cells yielded about one barcoded beta molecule per two cells through template switching.

The study, taken as a whole, reports: Strongly correlated with naive T cell percentage was TCR beta diversity.

The chain is built from TRBV29-1 and TRBJ1-1, with 7 bases matching TRBD1. Specimen: blood. The TCR comes from a woman aged 55-69 years in good health. In DNA, the CDR3 is TGCAGCGTTGAAGGGACAGGTCTGAACACTGAAGCTTTCTTT. Translated, it gives CSVEGTGLNTEAFF.